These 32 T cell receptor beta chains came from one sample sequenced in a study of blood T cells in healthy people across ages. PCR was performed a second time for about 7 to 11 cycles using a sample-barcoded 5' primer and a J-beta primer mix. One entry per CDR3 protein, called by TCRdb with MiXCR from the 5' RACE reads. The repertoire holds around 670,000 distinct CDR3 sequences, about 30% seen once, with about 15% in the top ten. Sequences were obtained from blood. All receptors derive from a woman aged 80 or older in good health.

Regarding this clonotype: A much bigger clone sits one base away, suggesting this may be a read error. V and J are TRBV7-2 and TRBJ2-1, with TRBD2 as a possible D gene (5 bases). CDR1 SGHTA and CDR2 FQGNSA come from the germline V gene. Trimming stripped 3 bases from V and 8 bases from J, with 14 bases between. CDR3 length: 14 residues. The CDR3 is CASSFSTIGDEQFF. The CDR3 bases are TGTGCCAGCAGCTTCTCGACTATCGGGGATGAGCAGTTCTTC.

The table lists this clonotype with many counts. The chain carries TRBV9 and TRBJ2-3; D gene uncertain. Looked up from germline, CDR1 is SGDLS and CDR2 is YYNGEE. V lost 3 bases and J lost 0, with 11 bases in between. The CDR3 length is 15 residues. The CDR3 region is CASSARPQSTDTQYF. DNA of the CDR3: TGTGCCAGCAGCGCGAGGCCCCAAAGCACAGATACGCAGTATTTT.

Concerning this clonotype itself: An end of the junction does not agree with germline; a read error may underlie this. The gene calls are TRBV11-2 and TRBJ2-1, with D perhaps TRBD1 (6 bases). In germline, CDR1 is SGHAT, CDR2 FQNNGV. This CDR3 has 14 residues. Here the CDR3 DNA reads TGTGCTAGCAGCTCCCAAACTAAGGGGGAGACCCAGTTCTTC. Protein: CASSSQTKGETQFF.

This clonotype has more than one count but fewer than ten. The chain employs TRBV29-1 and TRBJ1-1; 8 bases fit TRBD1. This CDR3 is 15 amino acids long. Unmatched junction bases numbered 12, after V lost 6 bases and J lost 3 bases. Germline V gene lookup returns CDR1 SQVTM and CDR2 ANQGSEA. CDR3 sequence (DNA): TGCAGCGTCCGGACAGGGCTCCCTCGGGACACTGAAGCTTTCTTT. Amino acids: CSVRTGLPRDTEAFF. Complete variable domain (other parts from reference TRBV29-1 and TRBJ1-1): SAVISQKPSRDICQRGTSLTIQCQVDSQVTMMFWYRQQPGQSLTLIATANQGSEATYESGFVIDKFPISRPNLTFSTLTVSNMSPEDSSIYLCSVRTGLPRDTEAFFGQGTRLTVV.

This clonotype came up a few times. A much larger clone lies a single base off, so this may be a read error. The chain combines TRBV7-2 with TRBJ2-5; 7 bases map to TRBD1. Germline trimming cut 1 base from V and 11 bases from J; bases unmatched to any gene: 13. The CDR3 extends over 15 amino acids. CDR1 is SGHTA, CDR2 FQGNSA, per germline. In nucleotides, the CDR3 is TGTGCCAGCAGCTTAGTAGGGGGCAGGGACGATGAGCAGTACTTC. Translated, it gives CASSLVGGRDDEQYF. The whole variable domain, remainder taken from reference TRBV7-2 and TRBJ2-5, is GAGVSQSPSNKVTEKGKDVELRCDPISGHTALYWYRQSLGQGLEFLIYFQGNSAPDKSGLPSDRFSAERTGGSVSTLTIQRTQQEDSAVYLCASSLVGGRDDEQYFGPGTRLLVL.

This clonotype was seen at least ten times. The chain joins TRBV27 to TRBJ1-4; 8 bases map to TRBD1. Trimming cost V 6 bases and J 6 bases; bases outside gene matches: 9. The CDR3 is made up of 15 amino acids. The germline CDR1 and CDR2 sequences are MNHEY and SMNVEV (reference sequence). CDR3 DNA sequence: TGTGCCAGCAGCCTCGGACAGGGCTTGCATGAAAAACTGTTTTTT. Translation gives CASSLGQGLHEKLFF.

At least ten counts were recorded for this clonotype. Here the CDR3 reads CASTPGRHLANYGYTF. The CDR3 bases are TGTGCCAGCACCCCCGGGAGGCACCTGGCTAACTATGGCTACACCTTC. The genes are TRBV5-4 and TRBJ1-2; D is unclear. Germline values: CDR1 SGHNT, CDR2 YYREEE (reference sequence). V dropped 6 bases and J dropped 0 bases, with 18 bases sitting between them. The CDR3 length is 16 residues.

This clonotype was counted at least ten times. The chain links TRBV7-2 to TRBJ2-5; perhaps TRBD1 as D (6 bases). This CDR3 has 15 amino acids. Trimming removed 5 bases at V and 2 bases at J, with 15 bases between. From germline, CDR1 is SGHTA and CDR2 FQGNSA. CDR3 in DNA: TGTGCCAGCAGCCGGGGCAGGGGAACGCAAGAGACCCAGTACTTC. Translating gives CASSRGRGTQETQYF.

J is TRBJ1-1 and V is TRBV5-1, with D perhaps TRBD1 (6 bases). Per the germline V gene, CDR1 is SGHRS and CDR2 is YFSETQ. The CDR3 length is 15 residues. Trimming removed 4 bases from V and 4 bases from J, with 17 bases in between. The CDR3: CASSSQGYGSTEAFF. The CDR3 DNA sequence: TGCGCCAGCAGCAGCCAGGGGTACGGAAGCACTGAAGCTTTCTTT.

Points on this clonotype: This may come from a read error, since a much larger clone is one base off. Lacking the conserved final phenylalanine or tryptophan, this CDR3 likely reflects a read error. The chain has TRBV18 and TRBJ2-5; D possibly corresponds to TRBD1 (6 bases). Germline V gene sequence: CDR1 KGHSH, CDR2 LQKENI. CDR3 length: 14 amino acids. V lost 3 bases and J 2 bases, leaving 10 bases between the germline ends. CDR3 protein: CASSPGQLQETQYV. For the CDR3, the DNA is TGTGCCAGCTCACCCGGACAGCTTCAAGAGACCCAGTACGTC.

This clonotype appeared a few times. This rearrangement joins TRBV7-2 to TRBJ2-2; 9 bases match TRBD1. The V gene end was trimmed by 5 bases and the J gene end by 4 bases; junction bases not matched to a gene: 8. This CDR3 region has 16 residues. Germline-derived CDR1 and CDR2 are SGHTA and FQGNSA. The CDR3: CASSPGTGIGTGELFF. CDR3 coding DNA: TGTGCCAGCAGCCCCGGGACAGGGATAGGCACCGGGGAGCTGTTTTTT.

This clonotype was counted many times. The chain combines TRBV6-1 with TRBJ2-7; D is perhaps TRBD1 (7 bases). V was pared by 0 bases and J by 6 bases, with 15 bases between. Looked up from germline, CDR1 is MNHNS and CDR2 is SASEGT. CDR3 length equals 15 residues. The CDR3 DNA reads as TGTGCCAGCAGTGAAGCGGAGGGGGCGCCCTTCGAGCAGTACTTC. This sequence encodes CASSEAEGAPFEQYF.

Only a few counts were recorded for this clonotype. The CDR3 is CAWADPGDSPYEQYF. In DNA form, the CDR3 reads TGTGCCTGGGCGGATCCAGGGGATTCGCCCTACGAGCAGTACTTC. The chain joins TRBV30 to TRBJ2-7, with a weak D call TRBD1 (6 bases). This CDR3 comprises 15 residues. V was cut by 5 bases and J by 2 bases, with 19 bases left in between. Germline CDR1 GTSNPN, CDR2 SVGIG (reference sequence).

The DNA for the CDR3 is TGTGCCAGCACCGATCCCAAGGGAGACAATCAGCCCCAGCATTTT. Protein sequence: CASTDPKGDNQPQHF. This chain connects TRBV6-2 or TRBV6-3 to TRBJ1-5; D gene uncertain. The germline V gene has CDR1 MNHEY and CDR2 SVGEGT. V was trimmed by 7 bases and J by 3 bases, leaving 16 bases between them. The CDR3 loop spans 15 amino acids.

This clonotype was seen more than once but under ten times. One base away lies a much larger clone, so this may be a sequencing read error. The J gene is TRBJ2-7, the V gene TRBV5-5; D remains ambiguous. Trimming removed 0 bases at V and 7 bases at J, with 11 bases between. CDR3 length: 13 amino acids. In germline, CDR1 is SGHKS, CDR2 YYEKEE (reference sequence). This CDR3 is CASSLADDIEQYF. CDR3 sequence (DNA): TGTGCCAGCAGCTTGGCCGACGACATTGAGCAGTACTTC. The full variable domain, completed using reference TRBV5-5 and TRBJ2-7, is DAGVTQSPTHLIKTRGQQVTLRCSPISGHKSVSWYQQVLGQGPQFIFQYYEKEERGRGNFPDRFSARQFPNYSSELNVNALLLGDSALYLCASSLADDIEQYFGPGTRLTVT.

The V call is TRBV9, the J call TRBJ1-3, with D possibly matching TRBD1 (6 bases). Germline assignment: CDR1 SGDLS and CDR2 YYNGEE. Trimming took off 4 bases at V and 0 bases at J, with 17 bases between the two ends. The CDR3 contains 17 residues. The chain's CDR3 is CASSTGQRLRSGNTIYF. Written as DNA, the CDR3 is TGTGCCAGCAGCACCGGACAGCGACTTCGCTCTGGAAACACCATATATTTT.

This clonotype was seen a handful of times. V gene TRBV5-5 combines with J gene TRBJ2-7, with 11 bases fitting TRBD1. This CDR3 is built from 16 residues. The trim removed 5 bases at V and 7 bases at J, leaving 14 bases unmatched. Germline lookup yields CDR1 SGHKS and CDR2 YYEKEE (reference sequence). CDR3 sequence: CASSSPGTGGRNEQYF. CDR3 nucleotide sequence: TGTGCCAGCAGTTCCCCCGGGACAGGGGGTCGGAATGAGCAGTACTTC.

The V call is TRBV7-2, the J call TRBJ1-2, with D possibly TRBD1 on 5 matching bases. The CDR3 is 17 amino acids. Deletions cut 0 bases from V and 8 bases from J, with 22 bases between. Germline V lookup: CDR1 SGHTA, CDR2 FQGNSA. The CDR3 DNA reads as TGTGCCAGCAGCTTAGCGTGGGAAAACAGGCGCGGAGGAGGCTACACCTTC. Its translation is CASSLAWENRRGGGYTF. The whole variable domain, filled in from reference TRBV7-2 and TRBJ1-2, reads GAGVSQSPSNKVTEKGKDVELRCDPISGHTALYWYRQSLGQGLEFLIYFQGNSAPDKSGLPSDRFSAERTGGSVSTLTIQRTQQEDSAVYLCASSLAWENRRGGGYTFGSGTRLTVV.

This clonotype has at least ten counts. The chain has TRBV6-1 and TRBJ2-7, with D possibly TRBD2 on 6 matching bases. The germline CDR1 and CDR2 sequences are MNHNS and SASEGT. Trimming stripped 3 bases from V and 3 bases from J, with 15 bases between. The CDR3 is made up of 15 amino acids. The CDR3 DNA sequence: TGTGCCAGCAGTGACGGACCACCGGGGGACTACGAGCAGTACTTC. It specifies CASSDGPPGDYEQYF.

CDR3 coding DNA: TGTGCCAGCAGTGATCCAGGGGGTCGATATGGCTACACCTTC. Its protein product is CASSDPGGRYGYTF. V is TRBV25-1 and J is TRBJ1-2; 7 bases align to TRBD1. The germline V gene has CDR1 MGHDK and CDR2 SYGVNS. V lost 3 bases and J lost 5; bases outside the gene matches: 6. The CDR3 sequence is 14 residues long.

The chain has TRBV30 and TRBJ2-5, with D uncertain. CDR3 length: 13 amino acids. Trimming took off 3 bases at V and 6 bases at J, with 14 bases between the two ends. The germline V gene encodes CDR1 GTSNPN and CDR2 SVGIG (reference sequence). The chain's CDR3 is CAWSLGERKTQYF. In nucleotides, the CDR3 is TGTGCCTGGAGCCTAGGAGAAAGAAAGACCCAGTACTTC.

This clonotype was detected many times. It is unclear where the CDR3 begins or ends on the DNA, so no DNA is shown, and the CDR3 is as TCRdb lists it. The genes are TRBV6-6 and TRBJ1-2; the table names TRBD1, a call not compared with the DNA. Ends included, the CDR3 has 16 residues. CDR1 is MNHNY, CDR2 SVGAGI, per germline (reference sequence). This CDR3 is CASSSSKQGDNYGYTF.

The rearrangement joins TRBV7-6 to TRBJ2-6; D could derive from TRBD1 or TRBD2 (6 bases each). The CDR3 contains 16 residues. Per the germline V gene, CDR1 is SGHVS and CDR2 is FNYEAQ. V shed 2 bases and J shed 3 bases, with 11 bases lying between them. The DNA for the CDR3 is TGTGCCAGCAGCTTAAGGGGGGCCTGTGGGGCCAACGTCCTGACTTTC. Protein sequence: CASSLRGACGANVLTF.

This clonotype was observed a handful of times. CDR3: CATSRDRGINNQPQHF. CDR3 nucleotides: TGTGCCACCAGCAGAGACAGGGGGATAAACAATCAGCCCCAGCATTTT. The chain is built from TRBV15 and TRBJ1-5, with 7 bases identical to TRBD1. CDR3 length: 16 amino acids. Per germline, CDR1 LNHNV and CDR2 YYDKDF (reference sequence). The V segment lost 0 bases and the J segment 3 bases; nucleotides outside the gene matches: 5.

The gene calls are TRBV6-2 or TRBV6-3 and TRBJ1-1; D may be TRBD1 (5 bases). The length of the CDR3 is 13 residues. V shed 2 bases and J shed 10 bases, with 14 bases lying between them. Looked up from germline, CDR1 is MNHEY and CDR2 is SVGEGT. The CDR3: CASSYGKGLIAFF. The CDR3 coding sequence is TGTGCCAGCAGTTACGGAAAGGGGCTGATAGCTTTCTTT.

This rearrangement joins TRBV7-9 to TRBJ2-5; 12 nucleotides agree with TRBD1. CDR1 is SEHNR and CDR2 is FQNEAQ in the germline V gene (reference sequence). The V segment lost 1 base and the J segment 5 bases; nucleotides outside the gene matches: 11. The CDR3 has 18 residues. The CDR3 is CASSLVGRGQGATETQYF. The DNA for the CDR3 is TGTGCCAGCAGCTTAGTGGGTAGGGGACAGGGGGCGACGGAGACCCAGTACTTC.

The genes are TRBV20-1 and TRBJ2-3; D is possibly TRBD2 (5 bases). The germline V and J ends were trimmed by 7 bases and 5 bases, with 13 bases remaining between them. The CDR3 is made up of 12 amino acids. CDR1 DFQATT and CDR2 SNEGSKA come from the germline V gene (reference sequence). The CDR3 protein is CSVPQEGDTQYF. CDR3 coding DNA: TGCAGTGTACCGCAAGAGGGAGATACGCAGTATTTT.

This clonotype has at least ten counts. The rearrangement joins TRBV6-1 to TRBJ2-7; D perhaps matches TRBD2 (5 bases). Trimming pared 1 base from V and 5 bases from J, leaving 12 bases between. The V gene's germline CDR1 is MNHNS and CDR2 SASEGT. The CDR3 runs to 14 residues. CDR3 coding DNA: TGTGCCAGCAGTGAAGTGGTGGTGGGAGACGAGCAGTACTTC. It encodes CASSEVVVGDEQYF.

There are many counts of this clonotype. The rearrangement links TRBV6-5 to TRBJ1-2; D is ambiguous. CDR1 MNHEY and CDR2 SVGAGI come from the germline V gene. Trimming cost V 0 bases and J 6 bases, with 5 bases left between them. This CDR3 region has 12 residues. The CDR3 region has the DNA TGTGCCAGCAGTTACTCGGGAGATGGCTACACCTTC. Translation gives CASSYSGDGYTF.

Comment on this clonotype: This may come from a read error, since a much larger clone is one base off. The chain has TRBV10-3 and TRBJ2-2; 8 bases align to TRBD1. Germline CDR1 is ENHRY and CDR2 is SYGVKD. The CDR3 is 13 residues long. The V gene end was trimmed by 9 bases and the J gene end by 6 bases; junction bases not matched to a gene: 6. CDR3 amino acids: CAIGQGGAGELFF. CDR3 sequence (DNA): TGTGCCATAGGACAGGGCGGTGCCGGGGAGCTGTTTTTT.

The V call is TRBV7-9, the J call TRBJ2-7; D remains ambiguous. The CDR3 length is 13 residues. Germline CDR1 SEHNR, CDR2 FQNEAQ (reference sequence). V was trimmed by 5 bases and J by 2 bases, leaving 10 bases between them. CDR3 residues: CASSPTPAYEQYF. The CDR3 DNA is TGTGCCAGCAGCCCGACACCCGCCTACGAGCAGTACTTC.

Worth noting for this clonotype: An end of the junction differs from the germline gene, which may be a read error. The CDR3 DNA reads TGTGCCAGCAACCAAGACGTCAGAAACACCATATATTTT. Translation gives CASNQDVRNTIYF. The V gene is TRBV3-1, the J gene TRBJ1-3; D remains unclear. This CDR3 contains 13 residues. Germline CDR1 and CDR2: LGHDT and YNNKEL (reference sequence).